This TCR beta chain was captured by sequencing in a study of chemoradiotherapy in HPV16-positive cancers. General study points: HPV-responsive T-cell expansion during chemoradiotherapy was linked to improved recurrence-free survival in HPV16-positive patients.

Profiled with immunoSEQ multiplex PCR; TCRdb holds only in-frame clones, not every one. The sample has 14,000 or so clones, around nine tenths seen once. Germline loops: CDR1 SNHLY, CDR2 FYNNEI. CDR3 length: 12 residues. V shed 6 bases and J shed 9 bases, with 12 bases lying between them. Of note for this clone: What it binds is unknown.

V gene TRBV2 combines with J gene TRBJ2-1; D gene uncertain. The sequence came from a human donor with HPV-associated anogenital cancer. Sample: tumor tissue, taken from a patient who underwent chemoradiotherapy. Here the CDR3 reads CASSPETAEQFF. CDR3 nucleotide sequence: TGTGCCAGCAGCCCCGAGACGGCTGAGCAGTTCTTC. The full variable domain, completed using reference TRBV2 and TRBJ2-1, is EPEVTQTPSHQVTQMGQEVILRCVPISNHLYFYWYRQILGQKVEFLVSFYNNEISEKSEIFDDQFSVERPDGSNFTLKIRSTKLEDSAMYFCASSPETAEQFFGPGTRLTVL.